This T cell receptor beta chain derives from a study of blood T cell repertoires in COVID-19. The overall study: Researchers got acute and convalescent COVID-19 samples from the United States, Italy and Spain. Sources were T cells, B-cell-depleted T cells, or PBMCs; the material itself was cDNA or gDNA.

As originally analysed: Nucleated cell number was recorded as an estimate derived from reference gene primer amplification. Some clones are missing from TCRdb's copy, which holds only in-frame ones; the method was immunoSEQ multiplex PCR. The D gene and trimming were derived from the DNA, and the V and J assignments and clone size from that table. The data hold some 200,000 clones, with more than 75% observed a single time. The CDR3 spans 16 residues. Germline V gene lookup returns CDR1 SGHRS and CDR2 YFSETQ. J lost 6 bases, V lost 5 bases, and 15 bases had no gene match. This clonotype originated in a man in his forties with active or convalescent COVID-19. The sequenced material came from peripheral blood. This rearrangement joins TRBV5-1 to TRBJ2-7; 9 bases line up with TRBD1. The CDR3 reads CASRRNPGQGSFEQYF. The CDR3 nucleotides are TGCGCCAGCAGACGAAACCCGGGACAGGGATCATTCGAGCAGTACTTC.